One and the same sample provided the 15 T cell receptor beta chains below, sequenced in a study of blood T cell repertoires in COVID-19 (dated by TCRdb to 2018 to 2021). The receptor library was made with the immunoSEQ multiplex PCR assay. TCRdb limited this immuneACCESS table to in-frame rearrangements with V and J called. A share of clones is missing; checked studies link under half to unresolved V genes, and the rest is unexplained. This sample gives some 50,000 clones in total; around 80% of them show up just once. Roughly 6% of the sample rests with the top ten. Sequenced material: peripheral blood. These receptors originate from a woman of 80 years or more with acute or convalescent COVID-19.

The chain carries TRBV18 and TRBJ1-2; a possible D gene is TRBD1 (5 bases). Trimming removed 2 bases at V and 4 bases at J, with 8 bases between. The CDR3 loop spans 13 amino acids. Germline V gene data show CDR1 as KGHSH and CDR2 as LQKENI. In DNA form, the CDR3 reads TGTGCCAGCTCACCAGGGGCGAGCTATGGCTACACCTTC. Protein: CASSPGASYGYTF.

The rearrangement links TRBV5-1 to TRBJ1-4; 7 bases fit TRBD1. The trim removed 4 bases at V and 3 bases at J, leaving 6 bases unmatched. The CDR3 extends over 15 amino acids. From germline, CDR1 is SGHRS and CDR2 YFSETQ. CDR3 amino acids: CASSVTGVANEKLFF. CDR3 nucleotide sequence: TGCGCCAGCAGCGTCACAGGGGTGGCTAATGAAAAACTGTTTTTT.

V usage is TRBV6-5 and J usage is TRBJ1-4; TRBD1 matches at 10 bases. Germline assignment: CDR1 MNHEY and CDR2 SVGAGI. V lost 4 bases to trimming and J lost 6 bases; unmatched junction nucleotides: 5. This CDR3 comprises 15 residues. CDR3 nucleotides: TGTGCCAGCAGTTCGGGGGGGACAGGGGATGAAAAACTGTTTTTT. Its translation: CASSSGGTGDEKLFF.

The gene calls are TRBV11-2 and TRBJ1-1; TRBD1 agrees at 8 bases. This CDR3 contains 14 residues. Germline CDR1 reads SGHAT; CDR2 reads FQNNGV. The V and J ends lost 1 base and 5 bases, in that order; junction bases with no gene match: 3. In DNA form, the CDR3 reads TGTGCCAGCAGCTTAGCAGGGGGCAGGACTGAAGCTTTCTTT. This codes for CASSLAGGRTEAFF.

The count of this clone is one. The chain's CDR3 is CASGANGGANEQFF. DNA of the CDR3: TGTGCTAGTGGTGCGAACGGGGGGGCAAATGAGCAGTTCTTC. V gene TRBV12-5 combines with J gene TRBJ2-1, with TRBD2 identical over 8 bases. The germline gives CDR1 LGHNT, CDR2 FRNRAP. The CDR3 runs to 14 residues. Trimming took 5 bases from V and 7 from J; bases not matched to a gene: 7.

The chain links TRBV27 to TRBJ1-2, with D unresolved. The CDR3 is made up of 14 amino acids. V was trimmed by 7 bases and J by 2 bases, leaving 14 bases between them. CDR1 and CDR2 from the germline V gene are MNHEY and SMNVEV (reference sequence). The CDR3 loop is CASTPATGNYGYTF. The CDR3 DNA follows: TGTGCCAGCACCCCGGCTACGGGAAACTATGGCTACACCTTC.

The V call is TRBV18, the J call TRBJ1-3, with D tentatively TRBD1 (5 bases). V lost 3 bases, J lost 9 bases, and 24 bases lay in between. CDR1 is KGHSH and CDR2 is LQKENI in the germline V gene. The CDR3 spans 17 residues. CDR3 residues: CASSPAYYRNGRSTIYF. The CDR3 coding sequence is TGTGCCAGCTCACCTGCTTATTACAGGAATGGGCGAAGCACCATATATTTT.

The V call is TRBV7-3, the J call TRBJ2-3; 8 bases are a match to TRBD2. J was trimmed by 2 bases and V by 1 base; bases with no gene match: 2. The CDR3 extends over 15 amino acids. The germline V gene encodes CDR1 SGHTA and CDR2 FQGTGA. CDR3 residues: CASSLNGGATDTQYF. The DNA of the CDR3 is TGTGCCAGCAGCTTAAACGGGGGGGCCACAGATACGCAGTATTTT.

The chain links TRBV5-1 to TRBJ2-5, with a possible D match to TRBD1 (5 bases). The CDR3 runs 13 residues. The V end was cut by 4 bases, the J end by 2 bases, with 9 bases between. Germline V gene data show CDR1 as SGHRS and CDR2 as YFSETQ. The CDR3: CASSMGPQETQYF. The CDR3 bases are TGCGCCAGCAGCATGGGGCCTCAAGAGACCCAGTACTTC.

The chain is built from TRBV6-5 and TRBJ1-2, with 9 bases aligning to TRBD1. The CDR3 length is 15 residues. V lost 6 bases to trimming and J lost 1 base; unmatched junction nucleotides: 6. The germline CDR1 and CDR2 sequences are MNHEY and SVGAGI. The CDR3: CASRRPGQGNYGYTF. The DNA for the CDR3 is TGTGCCAGCAGACGACCGGGACAGGGTAACTATGGCTACACCTTC.

CDR3 bases: TGTGCCAGCAGTCCCACAGGAATAAGCTCCTACGAGCAGTACTTC. It translates to CASSPTGISSYEQYF. The gene calls are TRBV27 and TRBJ2-7; D possibly corresponds to TRBD1 (5 bases). V was clipped by 5 bases and J by 0 bases, with 14 bases between them. The CDR3 consists of 15 residues. CDR1 MNHEY and CDR2 SMNVEV come from the germline V gene (reference sequence).

The chain joins TRBV5-5 to TRBJ1-1, with D hard to call. CDR3 size: 13 residues. V was pared by 2 bases and J by 0 bases, with 5 bases between. CDR1 and CDR2 (germline): SGHKS, YYEKEE (reference sequence). The CDR3 here is CASSFYMNTEAFF. CDR3 nucleotide sequence: TGTGCCAGCAGCTTTTACATGAACACTGAAGCTTTCTTT.

The rearrangement joins TRBV2 to TRBJ1-1, with a tentative D call TRBD1 (5 bases). CDR3 length: 12 amino acids. CDR1 is SNHLY, CDR2 FYNNEI, per germline. With 6 bases removed from V and 10 bases from J, the gap between germline ends came to 15 bases. CDR3 protein: CASRGATRIAFF. CDR3 DNA: TGTGCCAGCAGAGGGGCGACCCGGATAGCTTTCTTT. Combining the CDR3 with reference TRBV2 and TRBJ1-1 gives the whole variable domain EPEVTQTPSHQVTQMGQEVILRCVPISNHLYFYWYRQILGQKVEFLVSFYNNEISEKSEIFDDQFSVERPDGSNFTLKIRSTKLEDSAMYFCASRGATRIAFFGQGTRLTVV.

The rearrangement uses TRBV3-1 (or the pseudogene TRBV3-2) and TRBJ2-1, with TRBD2 matching 8 bases. The J segment lost 3 bases and the V segment lost 4 bases, leaving 5 bases of the junction unmatched. CDR1 is LGHDT and CDR2 is YNNKEL in the germline V gene (reference sequence). This CDR3 contains 15 residues. CDR3 sequence (DNA): TGTGCCAGCAGCCGCCGGGGGGGGCTCTACAATGAGCAGTTCTTC. As protein: CASSRRGGLYNEQFF.

CDR3: CASKLQGVSYNEQFF. The CDR3, as DNA: TGTGCCAGTAAACTACAGGGCGTCTCCTACAATGAGCAGTTCTTC. This chain links TRBV2 with TRBJ2-1; a possible D gene is TRBD1 (6 bases). CDR3 size: 15 residues. From germline, CDR1 is SNHLY and CDR2 FYNNEI. Trimming pared 9 bases from V and 0 bases from J, leaving 15 bases between.